A selection of T cell receptor beta chains follows, all from one sample in a study of T cells in localized non-small cell lung cancer. Sequenced by immunoSEQ multiplex PCR; TCRdb stores in-frame clones only, minus some. The sample carries nearly 40,000 clones, around 86% recorded once. This specimen was peripheral blood, taken before any cancer treatment. These TCRs come from a man aged 18 to 50 with stage I lung adenocarcinoma. The CDR3 runs from the conserved cysteine through the conserved F or W. D genes are given only for firm matches. Clone size appears in some rows only: once, few, many, or a class for an expanded clone.

abundance	j_gene	d_gene	v_gene	len	CDR3nt	CDR3aa
.	TRBJ1-5	.	TRBV2	14	TGTGCCAGCAAAAACACGAACAGCAATCAGCCCCAGCATTTT	CASKNTNSNQPQHF
.	TRBJ1-2	.	TRBV4-3	16	TGCGCCAGCAGCCAAGAGCATCGGGGGACTAACTATGGCTACACCTTC	CASSQEHRGTNYGYTF
few	TRBJ2-2	.	TRBV11-1	17	TGTGCCAGCAGCGGTACGGCTAGCGTCGGGGGTATCGGGGAGCTGTTTTTT	CASSGTASVGGIGELFF
.	TRBJ2-7	.	TRBV6-5	13	TGTGCCAGCAGCTACAGGGAAGCCTACGAGCAGTACTTC	CASSYREAYEQYF
.	TRBJ1-1	.	TRBV5-4	15	TGTGCCAGCAGCTTGGATCGCGGCATGGGCTCTGAAGCTTTCTTT	CASSLDRGMGSEAFF
.	TRBJ1-2	.	TRBV2	14	TGTGCCAGCAGTGACGCCAGGGGATTCTATGGCTACACCTTC	CASSDARGFYGYTF
.	TRBJ2-3	TRBD2	TRBV15	17	TGTGCCACCAGCAGGGGTCTAGCGGGGGGAAGCACAGATACGCAGTATTTT	CATSRGLAGGSTDTQYF
.	TRBJ1-6	.	TRBV21-1	16	TGTGCCAGCGACGAGCGGGGGGGTTCCTATAATTCACCCCTCCACTTT	CASDERGGSYNSPLHF
.	TRBJ2-5	TRBD2	TRBV7-6	16	TGTGCCAGCAGCTCTTCTAGCGGGGCCGTGGGAGAGACCCAGTACTTC	CASSSSSGAVGETQYF
.	TRBJ2-7	TRBD1	TRBV9	14	TGTGCCAGCAGCGAGTCGGGACAGGGAGGCGAGCAGTACTTC	CASSESGQGGEQYF